The T cell receptor (beta chain) under discussion was sequenced for a study of patients and donors after allogeneic stem cell transplantation. There are 17 residues in the CDR3. CDR1 and CDR2 (germline): MNHEY, SVGAGI. Trimming stripped 3 bases from V and 4 bases from J, with 21 bases between. TCRdb independently ran MiXCR on the RT-PCR reads; one entry per CDR3 protein. The sample includes approximately 170,000 distinct CDR3 sequences, roughly 31% of them seen just once. The source is a human donor who was either an allogeneic HSCT recipient or a stem cell or donor lymphocyte infusion donor (not recorded which). It is not recorded whose cells these are; they may come from a transplant donor. The chain links TRBV6-5 to TRBJ1-1, with D possibly TRBD1 on 6 matching bases. The sequenced material came from blood, either unsorted or a sorted T cell fraction (not recorded which). The CDR3 protein is CASSYSTGSLGGTEAFF. CDR3 DNA: TGTGCCAGCAGTTATTCGACCGGAAGCCTAGGGGGCACTGAAGCTTTCTTT.